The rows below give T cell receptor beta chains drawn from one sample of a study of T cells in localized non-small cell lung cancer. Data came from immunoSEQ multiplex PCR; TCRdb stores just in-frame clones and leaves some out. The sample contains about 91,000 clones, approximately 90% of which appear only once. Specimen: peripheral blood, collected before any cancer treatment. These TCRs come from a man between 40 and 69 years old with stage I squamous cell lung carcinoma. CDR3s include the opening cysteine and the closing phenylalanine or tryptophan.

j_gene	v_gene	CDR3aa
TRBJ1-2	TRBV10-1	CASSPGRSVGGYTF
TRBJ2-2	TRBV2	CASGGTGANTGELFF
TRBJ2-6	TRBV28	CASSFTRSGANVLTF
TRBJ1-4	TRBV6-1	CASSSGGQTNEKLFF
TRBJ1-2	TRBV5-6	CASRNYDLYGYTF
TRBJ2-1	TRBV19	CASSIQGTYNEQFF
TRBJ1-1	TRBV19	CASSMGGRISNTEAFF
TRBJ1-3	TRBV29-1	CSVDLPGRSSGNTIYF
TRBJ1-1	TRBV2	CASSEETAVSEAFF
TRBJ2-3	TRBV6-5	CASSLDTRTDTQYF
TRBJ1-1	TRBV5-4	CASSFDRVRAEAFF
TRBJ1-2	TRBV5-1	CASSLSGLGYGYTF